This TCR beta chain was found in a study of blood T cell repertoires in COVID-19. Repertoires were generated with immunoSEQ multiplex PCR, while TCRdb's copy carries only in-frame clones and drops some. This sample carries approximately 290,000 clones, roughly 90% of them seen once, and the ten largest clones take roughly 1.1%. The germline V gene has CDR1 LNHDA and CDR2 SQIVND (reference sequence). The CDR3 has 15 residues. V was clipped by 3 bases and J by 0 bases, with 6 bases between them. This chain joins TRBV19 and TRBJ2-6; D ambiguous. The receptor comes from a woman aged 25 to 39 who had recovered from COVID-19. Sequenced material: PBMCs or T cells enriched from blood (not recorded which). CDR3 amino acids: CASSMAVSGANVLTF. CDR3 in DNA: TGTGCCAGTAGTATGGCTGTCTCTGGGGCCAACGTCCTGACTTTC.